The entry below gives a single T cell receptor beta chain sequence along with its context. RNA transcripts were the template for amplifying TCR beta CDR3 regions. A set of HTBI primers served as the primers for a first-round RT-PCR of the TCR CDR3. TCRdb itself ran the multiplex PCR reads through MiXCR, one entry per CDR3 protein. The sample has a few hundred thousand distinct CDR3 sequences, approximately 44% seen once; the top ten hold around 8%. The entry originates in a study of T cells in Graves' hyperthyroidism and ophthalmopathy. The CDR3 is 13 residues long. Deletions cut 10 bases from V and 5 bases from J, with 15 bases between. Germline CDR1 reads MNHNY; CDR2 reads SVGAGI (reference sequence).

The chain combines TRBV6-6 with TRBJ2-1; the D gene could be TRBD1 or TRBD2 (7 bases each). The TCR comes from a woman aged 18 to 35 with Graves' hyperthyroidism. Sequences were obtained from peripheral blood or thyroid tissue (not recorded which). The CDR3 reads CAIREGADNEQFF. The CDR3 DNA reads as TGTGCCATCAGGGAGGGGGCCGACAATGAGCAGTTCTTC.